What follows are 5 T cell receptor beta chains derived from one specimen sequenced in a study of T cell responses to AZD1222 COVID-19 vaccine. Using immunoSEQ multiplex PCR, the repertoire was profiled, and TCRdb retains in-frame clones only, with some absent. This table has about 110,000 clones, roughly 88% appearing once. The sample in question was peripheral blood, obtained 28 days after the second AZD1222 dose. These receptors all come from an adult who received the AZD1222 COVID-19 vaccine.

This chain connects TRBV30 to TRBJ2-2, with 7 bases matching TRBD1. With 3 bases clipped from V and 9 bases from J, the junction kept 4 bases outside the gene matches. The CDR3 runs to 12 residues. Germline V gene data show CDR1 as GTSNPN and CDR2 as SVGIG (reference sequence). For the CDR3, the DNA is TGTGCCTGGAGCCAGGGGGTCAGGGAGCTGTTTTTT. It specifies CAWSQGVRELFF.

This clone is a singleton in its sample. The rearrangement joins TRBV7-2 to TRBJ1-5; TRBD1 might be the D (5 bases). The CDR3 is made up of 14 amino acids. CDR1 and CDR2 from the germline V gene are SGHTA and FQGNSA. Deletions cut 5 bases from V and 5 bases from J, with 13 bases between. CDR3 DNA sequence: TGTGCCAGCAGCAAAGCCGACAGATATCAGCCCCAGCATTTT. It encodes CASSKADRYQPQHF.

The CDR3 DNA sequence: TGTGCCAGCAGCTTAATACTAGCGGGGGTCACAGATACGCAGTATTTT. Its protein product is CASSLILAGVTDTQYF. V usage is TRBV7-2 and J usage is TRBJ2-3; 11 bases map to TRBD2. V gave up 2 bases and J gave up 2 bases; unmatched junction bases: 3. CDR1 and CDR2 from the germline V gene are SGHTA and FQGNSA. The CDR3 is 16 residues long.

This chain uses TRBV5-8 with TRBJ1-6; no clear D. The germline V gene has CDR1 SGHTS and CDR2 YDEGEE. V lost 1 base, J lost 10 bases, and 9 bases lay in between. The CDR3 has 13 residues. CDR3 amino acids: CASSLREDSPLHF. In DNA form, the CDR3 reads TGTGCCAGCAGCTTGAGGGAGGACTCACCCCTCCACTTT.

The CDR3 DNA reads TGCGCCAGCAGCTTGGGGGACAAAGGGGGGCCCCAGCATTTT. This sequence encodes CASSLGDKGGPQHF. J is TRBJ1-5 and V is TRBV5-1; maybe TRBD1 (6 bases). V lost 0 bases to trimming and J lost 9 bases, with 13 bases between them. Germline CDR1 reads SGHRS; CDR2 reads YFSETQ. There are 14 residues in the CDR3.